This TCR beta chain comes out of a study of T cell responses to AZD1222 COVID-19 vaccine (dated by TCRdb to 2020 to 2022). A note on the overall study: Because spike-specific TCR depth and breadth did not differ between the two schedules, AZD1222 recipients who got a second dose at roughly 4 weeks were pooled with those who got a second dose at roughly 12 weeks. A total of 240 or so trial participants underwent TCR sequencing, of whom under 220 had received two doses of AZD1222 and roughly 26 had received two doses of the MenACWY control vaccine. Trial participants were enrolled by age into subgroups of 18-55, 56-69 and 70-plus years, and around 140, 26 and 57 TCR-sequenced participants, respectively, were included in these subgroups.

Findings and caveats that apply to the study as a whole: No day 14 peak-response samples were available, so repertoires were characterized only after the peak T cell response. Reportedly, close to half of the unique spike-specific TCRs recognized epitopes lying outside the regions that are mutated in the B.1.351 and B.1.1.7 variants. In the small 56-69-year group, the increase in depth fell short of significance, most likely because of low power. After two AZD1222 doses, both the breadth and the depth of spike-specific TCRs were significantly higher than at day 0 and than in MenACWY recipients. Conclusions about previously exposed vaccinees are limited, since just six AZD1222 recipients were seropositive for SARS-CoV-2 at baseline. Participants were mostly white British, with more females than males. The authors suggested clonal diversity may have been underestimated. Vaccine-associated CD4 TCRs spanned the whole spike protein, with dominant responses in regions 160-218 and 743-854.

For this clone: No cognate antigen has been identified for it. Base qualities were left out, and no much larger clone turns up one base away.

Reading the label with the study, this specimen's time point is: baseline before first vaccination. Vaccinee samples were obtained from the UK trials COV001 and COV002, which included a single-blind randomized controlled phase 2/3 trial of AZD1222 (ChAdOx1 nCoV-19) in healthy adults. Trial participant PBMC samples were collected at day 0 and day 28 after the second dose for TCRbeta chain sequencing. Trimming at the junction amounts to 5 bases on V and 3 bases on J, and the germline ends lie 20 bases apart. The CDR3 has 16 amino acids, counting the end cysteine and phenylalanine. Only the CDR3 DNA is retained, 48 bases long and in frame from the first base. Reading the germline V gene (reference sequence) gives CDR1 MNHEY and CDR2 SMNVEV. The CDR3 regions of human TCRbeta chains were analyzed by immunosequencing. The published analysis was carried out like this. Repertoire TCRs were checked for matches against a reference library of SARS-CoV-2-specific TCRs that had been generated using the MIRA antigen-specificity platform. Breadth was defined as the fraction of unique TCRs that were SARS-CoV-2-associated. Depth was defined as the fraction of total T cells that were SARS-CoV-2-associated. Using the MIRA data, each spike-specific TCR was assigned both to the spike region to which the TCR was reactive and to a CD4 or CD8 class. Log10-transformed breadth and depth values were compared by one-way ANOVA with Sidak's multiple comparisons tests. What TCRdb holds here is the immuneACCESS table cut down to in-frame rearrangements. Part of the clones is not present; checked against another copy, under half of the missing clones reflect an unresolved V gene, and the others are unexplained. The D gene and trimming were derived from the DNA, and the V and J assignments and clone size from that table. Within this sample are 200,000 or so clones, with roughly 91% of them counted one time only. The ten most abundant clones make up over 0.75% of the sample.

The chain couples TRBV27 to TRBJ2-7; a tentative D call is TRBD1 (6 bases match). The source is an adult in good health. The sample here was peripheral blood, taken on day 0 of AZD1222 vaccination. The DNA sequence is given as TGTGCCAGCAGTCCCTCGCTGGGGGCGACTCTCTACGAGCAGTACTTC. Its protein is CASSPSLGATLYEQYF.